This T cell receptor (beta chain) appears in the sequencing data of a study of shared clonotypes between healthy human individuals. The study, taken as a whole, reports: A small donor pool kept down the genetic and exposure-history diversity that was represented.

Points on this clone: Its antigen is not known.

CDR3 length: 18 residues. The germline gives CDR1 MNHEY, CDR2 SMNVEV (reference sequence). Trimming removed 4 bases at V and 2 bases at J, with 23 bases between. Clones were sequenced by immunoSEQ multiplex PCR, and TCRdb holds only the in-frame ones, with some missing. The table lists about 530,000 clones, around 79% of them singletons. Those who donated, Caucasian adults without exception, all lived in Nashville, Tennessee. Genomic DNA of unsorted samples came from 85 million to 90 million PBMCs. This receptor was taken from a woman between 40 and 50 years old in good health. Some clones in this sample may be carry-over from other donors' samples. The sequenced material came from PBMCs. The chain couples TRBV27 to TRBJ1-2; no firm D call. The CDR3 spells CASSWGCGGEAVNYGYTF. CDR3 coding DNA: TGTGCCAGCAGTTGGGGTTGCGGTGGCGAGGCAGTAAACTATGGCTACACCTTC.